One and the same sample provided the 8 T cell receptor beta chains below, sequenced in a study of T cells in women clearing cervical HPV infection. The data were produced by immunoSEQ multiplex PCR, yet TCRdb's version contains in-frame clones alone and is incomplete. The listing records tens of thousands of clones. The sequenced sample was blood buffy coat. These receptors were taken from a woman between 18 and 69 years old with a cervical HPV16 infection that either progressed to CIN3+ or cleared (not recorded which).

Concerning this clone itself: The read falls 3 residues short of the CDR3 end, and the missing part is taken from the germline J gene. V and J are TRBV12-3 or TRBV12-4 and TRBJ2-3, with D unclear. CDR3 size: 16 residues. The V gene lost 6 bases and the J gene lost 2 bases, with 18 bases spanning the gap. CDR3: CASSSSSTPATDTQYF. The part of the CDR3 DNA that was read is TGTGCCAGCAGCTCTTCTAGTACCCCTGCCACAGATACG.

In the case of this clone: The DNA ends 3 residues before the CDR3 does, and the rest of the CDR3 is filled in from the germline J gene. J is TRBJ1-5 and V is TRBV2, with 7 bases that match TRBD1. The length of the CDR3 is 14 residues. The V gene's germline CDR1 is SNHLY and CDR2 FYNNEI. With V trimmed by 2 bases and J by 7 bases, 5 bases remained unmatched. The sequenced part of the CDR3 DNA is TGTGCCAGCAGTGAATTGGACAGGAGACAGCCC. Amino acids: CASSELDRRQP. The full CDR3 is CASSELDRRQPQHF.

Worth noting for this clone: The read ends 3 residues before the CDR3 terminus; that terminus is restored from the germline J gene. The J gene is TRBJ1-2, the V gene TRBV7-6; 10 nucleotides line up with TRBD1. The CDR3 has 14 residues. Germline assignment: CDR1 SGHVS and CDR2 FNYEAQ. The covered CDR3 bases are TGTGCCAGCAGCTTTACGACAGGGGGCAGGGAC. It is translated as CASSFTTGGRD. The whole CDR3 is CASSFTTGGRDYTF.

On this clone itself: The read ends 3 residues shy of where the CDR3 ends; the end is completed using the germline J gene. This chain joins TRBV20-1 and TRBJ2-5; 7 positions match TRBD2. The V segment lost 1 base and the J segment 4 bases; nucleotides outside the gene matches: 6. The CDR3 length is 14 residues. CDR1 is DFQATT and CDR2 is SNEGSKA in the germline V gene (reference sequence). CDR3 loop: CSARGTSGAETQYF. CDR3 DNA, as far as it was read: TGCAGTGCTAGAGGGACCAGCGGGGCAGAGACC.

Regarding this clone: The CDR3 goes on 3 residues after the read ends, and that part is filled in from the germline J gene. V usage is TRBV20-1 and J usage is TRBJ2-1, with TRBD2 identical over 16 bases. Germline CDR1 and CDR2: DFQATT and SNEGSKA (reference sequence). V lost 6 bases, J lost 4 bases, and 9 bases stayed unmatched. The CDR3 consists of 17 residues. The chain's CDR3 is CSAPGTSGGARYNEQFF. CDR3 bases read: TGCAGTGCGCCCGGGACTAGCGGGGGGGCTCGGTACAATGAG.

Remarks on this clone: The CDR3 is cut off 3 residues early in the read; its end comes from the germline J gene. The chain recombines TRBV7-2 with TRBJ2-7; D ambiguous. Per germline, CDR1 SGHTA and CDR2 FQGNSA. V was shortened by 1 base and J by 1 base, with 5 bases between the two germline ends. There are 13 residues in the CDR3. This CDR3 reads CASSLDASYEQYF. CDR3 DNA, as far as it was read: TGTGCCAGCAGCTTAGACGCGTCCTACGAG. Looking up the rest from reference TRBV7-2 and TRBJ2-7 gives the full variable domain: GAGVSQSPSNKVTEKGKDVELRCDPISGHTALYWYRQSLGQGLEFLIYFQGNSAPDKSGLPSDRFSAERTGGSVSTLTIQRTQQEDSAVYLCASSLDASYEQYFGPGTRLTVT.

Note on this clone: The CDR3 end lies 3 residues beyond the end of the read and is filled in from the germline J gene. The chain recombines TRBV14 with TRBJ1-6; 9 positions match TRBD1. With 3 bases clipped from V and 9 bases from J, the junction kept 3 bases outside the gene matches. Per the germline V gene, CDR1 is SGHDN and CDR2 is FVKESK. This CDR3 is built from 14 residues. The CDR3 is CASSHTGGSSPLHF. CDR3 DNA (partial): TGTGCCAGCAGCCATACAGGGGGCAGTTCACCC.

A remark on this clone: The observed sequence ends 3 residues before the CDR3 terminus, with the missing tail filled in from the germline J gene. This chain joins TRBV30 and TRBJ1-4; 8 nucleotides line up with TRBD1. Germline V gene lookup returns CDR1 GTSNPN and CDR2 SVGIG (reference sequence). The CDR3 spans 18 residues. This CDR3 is CAFDRGSGGSSYNSPLFF. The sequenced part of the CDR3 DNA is TGTGCCTTTGACAGGGGATCAGGAGGGAGCTCCTATAATTCACCA.